This entry describes one TCR beta chain. This CDR3 is 13 amino acids long. The V gene end was trimmed by 3 bases and the J gene end by 4 bases; junction bases not matched to a gene: 1. Germline CDR1 is KGHSH and CDR2 is LQKENI. This sample stems from a study of technical replicates of blood from a handful of donors. Sequencing used immunoSEQ multiplex PCR; TCRdb keeps in-frame clones, though not all of them. The table has tens of thousands of clones, about 97% seen once. V and J are TRBV18 and TRBJ2-3; 7 bases align to TRBD1. The clonotype was recovered from a human donor in good health. The sample comprised T cells isolated from PBMCs. The CDR3, as DNA: TGTGCCAGCTCACCCCAGGGGGCAGATACGCAGTATTTT. Amino acid sequence: CASSPQGADTQYF.